This T cell receptor (beta chain) emerged from a study of T cell repertoires in cytomegalovirus infection. About the research overall: Public TCR beta signature analysis indicated the presence of both CMV infection and matching HLA type.

V was pared by 5 bases and J by 6 bases, with 8 bases between. This CDR3 is built from 13 residues. One entry per CDR3 protein results from TCRdb running MiXCR on the reads. The profile shows approximately 340,000 distinct CDR3 sequences, just under 30% of them singletons. This clonotype was observed many times. Its antigen is currently unknown. This sequence originates from a human donor in good health (CMV status not recorded). Some clones in this sample may be carry-over from other donors' samples. The source was cultured PBMCs, collected from culture after CMV antigen stimulation. The chain carries TRBV12-3 or TRBV12-4 and TRBJ1-6; possible D gene TRBD1, 6 bases. CDR3 coding DNA: TGTGCCAGCAGTACGGACAGTAATTCACCCCTCCACTTT. Protein: CASSTDSNSPLHF.